The clone carrying this T cell receptor beta chain has more than one count but fewer than ten. The naive CD8 fraction comprised CD45RO-negative cells positively selected for CCR7 and excluded terminally differentiated effector memory CD45RA+ cells. These data originate in a study of shared clonotypes between healthy human individuals. Measured with immunoSEQ multiplex PCR; TCRdb has only the in-frame clones, and not every one. The profile shows about 2 million clones, less than 95% of them singletons. The V end was cut by 1 base, the J end by 1 base, with 6 bases between. Per the germline V gene, CDR1 is LGHNA and CDR2 is YSLEER. The CDR3 contains 14 residues.

This TCR was recovered from a man younger than 35 in good health. This sequence joins TRBV4-3 and TRBJ2-3; D gene uncertain. The sequenced material came from naive CD8+ T cells sorted from blood. The CDR3 spells CASSQAWGTDTQYF. The CDR3 DNA is TGCGCCAGCAGCCAAGCTTGGGGCACAGATACGCAGTATTTT.